The 23 T cell receptor beta chains presented below share a single source sample, sequenced in a study of CD8 T cells in ankylosing spondylitis. TCRdb ran MiXCR on the 5' RACE reads and lists one entry per CDR3 protein. The sample lists roughly 160,000 distinct CDR3 sequences; around a tenth were seen once. The sequenced sample consisted of blood, either unsorted or a sorted T cell fraction (not recorded which). The receptors stem from a female donor with ankylosing spondylitis or in good health (not recorded which).

The chain joins TRBV28 to TRBJ2-2; weak D call: TRBD1 (6 bases). The CDR3 is 16 residues long. Germline CDR1 MDHEN, CDR2 SYDVKM. Deletions cut 5 bases from V and 3 bases from J, with 16 bases between. In DNA, the CDR3 is TGTGCCAGCAGTCCCTCCCCGGACAGATACACCGGGGAGCTGTTTTTT. It specifies CASSPSPDRYTGELFF.

This clonotype was counted at least ten times. The genes are TRBV6-1 and TRBJ2-4; D remains unclear. Between the trimmed V and J ends, which lost 7 bases and 3 bases, there was a span of 16 bases. This CDR3 has 15 amino acids. Germline CDR1 MNHNS, CDR2 SASEGT. In DNA form, the CDR3 reads TGTGCCAGCACCTCTAGAACGGCAGTCAAAAACATTCAGTACTTC. Protein sequence: CASTSRTAVKNIQYF.

This chain's CDR3 is CASTNTPGADNQPQHF. The CDR3 nucleotides are TGCGCCAGCACCAACACCCCCGGGGCCGACAATCAGCCCCAGCATTTT. The gene calls are TRBV10-2 and TRBJ1-5; tentative D call: TRBD1 (5 bases). CDR1 WSHSY and CDR2 SAAADI come from the germline V gene. V lost 7 bases, J lost 3 bases, and 19 bases lay in between. The CDR3 spans 16 residues.

This clonotype was counted between two and nine times. V usage is TRBV9 and J usage is TRBJ2-3; weak D call: TRBD1 (6 bases). Germline loops: CDR1 SGDLS, CDR2 YYNGEE. The CDR3 is 16 residues long. V shed 4 bases and J shed 3 bases, with 18 bases lying between them. CDR3 sequence reads: CASSYYPGHSTDTQYF. The CDR3 coding sequence is TGTGCCAGCAGCTACTATCCGGGACACTCAACAGATACGCAGTATTTT. The whole variable domain, filled in from reference TRBV9 and TRBJ2-3, reads DSGVTQTPKHLITATGQRVTLRCSPRSGDLSVYWYQQSLDQGLQFLIQYYNGEERAKGNILERFSAQQFPDLHSELNLSSLELGDSALYFCASSYYPGHSTDTQYFGPGTRLTVL.

The chain couples TRBV28 to TRBJ2-7, with D unresolved. This CDR3 is 13 amino acids long. With 5 bases removed from V and 2 bases from J, the gap between germline ends came to 10 bases. Germline assignment: CDR1 MDHEN and CDR2 SYDVKM. The CDR3 DNA reads as TGTGCCAGCAGTATGCCGGGTCCCTACGAGCAGTACTTC. Amino acids: CASSMPGPYEQYF.

The chain links TRBV6-2 or TRBV6-3 to TRBJ2-1; tentatively, D is TRBD1 or TRBD2 (5 bases each). Per germline, CDR1 MNHEY and CDR2 SVGEGT. This CDR3 region has 13 residues. The V end was cut by 0 bases, the J end by 9 bases, with 9 bases between. This CDR3 reads CASSYSTAVEQFF. Here the CDR3 DNA reads TGTGCCAGCAGTTACTCGACAGCGGTTGAGCAGTTCTTC.

A few counts support this clonotype. The gene calls are TRBV5-1 and TRBJ1-4; D is unresolved. Trimming pared 1 base from V and 5 bases from J, leaving 15 bases between. From germline, CDR1 is SGHRS and CDR2 YFSETQ. The CDR3 has 16 residues. The CDR3 is CASSLYSETVNEKLFF. CDR3 nucleotide sequence: TGCGCCAGCAGCTTGTATTCCGAGACGGTAAATGAAAAACTGTTTTTT.

This clonotype was found many times. This chain uses TRBV25-1 with TRBJ1-1; D is possibly TRBD1 (5 bases). V dropped 1 base and J dropped 4 bases, with 7 bases sitting between them. The CDR3 is made up of 13 amino acids. CDR1 MGHDK and CDR2 SYGVNS come from the germline V gene. The CDR3 loop is CASSELGATEAFF. The CDR3 DNA reads as TGTGCCAGCAGTGAATTAGGGGCCACTGAAGCTTTCTTT.

The CDR3 sequence is CASSRQGSNQPQHF. CDR3 nucleotide sequence: TGTGCCAGCAGCAGACAGGGTAGCAATCAGCCCCAGCATTTT. The V and J genes are TRBV7-9 and TRBJ1-5, with 7 bases lining up with TRBD1. Germline V gene lookup returns CDR1 SEHNR and CDR2 FQNEAQ (reference sequence). The CDR3 covers 14 residues. V lost 5 bases and J lost 0; bases outside the gene matches: 1.

This clonotype came up a few times. The chain recombines TRBV4-3 with TRBJ2-1; 9 bases map to TRBD2. The CDR3 contains 15 residues. Germline V lookup: CDR1 LGHNA, CDR2 YSLEER. With 1 base clipped from V and 4 bases from J, the junction kept 2 bases outside the gene matches. CDR3 in DNA: TGCGCCAGCAGCCAAGGGCTAGCGGGGTACAATGAGCAGTTCTTC. Translated, it gives CASSQGLAGYNEQFF.

The chain uses TRBV30 and TRBJ2-1; the D call may be TRBD1 or TRBD2 (6 bases each). The CDR3 sequence is 14 residues long. Germline V gives CDR1 GTSNPN, CDR2 SVGIG (reference sequence). V was clipped by 2 bases and J by 5 bases, with 13 bases between them. CDR3 sequence (DNA): TGTGCCTGGAGTAAGGGGGGCAGGGACAATGAGCAGTTCTTC. Its translation is CAWSKGGRDNEQFF.

The chain recombines TRBV20-1 with TRBJ1-1, with TRBD1 matching over 9 bases. Germline CDR1 is DFQATT and CDR2 is SNEGSKA (reference sequence). CDR3 length: 13 residues. V trimming: 6 bases; J trimming: 4 bases; junction bases outside the gene matches: 6. CDR3 DNA: TGCAGTGCCAGGGACAGGGTCTCCACTGAAGCTTTCTTT. Protein sequence: CSARDRVSTEAFF.

This CDR3 reads CAISPATETGELFF. The CDR3 DNA is TGTGCCATCAGTCCGGCGACCGAAACCGGGGAGCTGTTTTTT. The chain uses TRBV10-3 and TRBJ2-2; no clear D gene. There are 14 residues in the CDR3. The germline gives CDR1 ENHRY, CDR2 SYGVKD. Trimming removed 5 bases from V and 5 bases from J, with 12 bases in between.

This clonotype was observed a handful of times. CDR3 sequence: CASSEALRGTPYEQYF. The CDR3 DNA is TGTGCCAGCAGTGAAGCGCTTAGGGGGACCCCCTACGAGCAGTACTTC. V usage is TRBV2 and J usage is TRBJ2-7; D might be TRBD1 (6 bases). V dropped 0 bases and J dropped 2 bases, with 14 bases sitting between them. Per germline, CDR1 SNHLY and CDR2 FYNNEI. The CDR3 spans 16 residues.

A few counts support this clonotype. The chain joins TRBV4-1 to TRBJ1-4; tentative D call: TRBD1 (5 bases). This CDR3 region has 15 residues. Germline CDR1 is MGHRA and CDR2 is YSYEKL. The germline V and J ends were trimmed by 1 base and 0 bases, with 6 bases remaining between them. CDR3 DNA: TGCGCCAGCAGCCAAGGACAGACAACTAATGAAAAACTGTTTTTT. It translates to CASSQGQTTNEKLFF.

The chain combines TRBV20-1 with TRBJ1-1; 7 bases match TRBD1. The CDR3 consists of 16 residues. Germline-derived CDR1 and CDR2 are DFQATT and SNEGSKA (reference sequence). The V gene end was trimmed by 6 bases and the J gene end by 0 bases; junction bases not matched to a gene: 13. CDR3 nucleotides: TGCAGTGCGAAACCAACAGGGGAGCTTATGAACACTGAAGCTTTCTTT. It translates to CSAKPTGELMNTEAFF.

The chain joins TRBV7-7 to TRBJ2-1; 10 bases are shared with TRBD2. The germline gives CDR1 SSHAT, CDR2 FNYEAQ (reference sequence). The CDR3 is made up of 17 amino acids. Germline trimming cut 5 bases from V and 5 bases from J; bases unmatched to any gene: 12. CDR3 sequence (DNA): TGTGCCAGCAGCCAAGGTCTCGGGACTAGCGAACACAATGAGCAGTTCTTC. Translated, it gives CASSQGLGTSEHNEQFF.

This clonotype was found a few times. The chain has TRBV20-1 and TRBJ1-1; D gene uncertain. Deletions cut 0 bases from V and 8 bases from J, with 13 bases between. The length of the CDR3 is 13 residues. Germline V lookup: CDR1 DFQATT, CDR2 SNEGSKA (reference sequence). The CDR3 here is CSARETGWVEAFF. CDR3 DNA sequence: TGCAGTGCTAGAGAAACTGGATGGGTAGAAGCTTTCTTT.

The rearrangement joins TRBV2 to TRBJ2-7; 8 bases are shared with TRBD2. Germline CDR1 SNHLY, CDR2 FYNNEI. V lost 3 bases to trimming and J lost 0 bases; unmatched junction nucleotides: 4. The CDR3 spans 15 residues. CDR3 protein: CASSEDGTSSYEQYF. The CDR3 DNA follows: TGTGCCAGCAGTGAGGATGGGACTAGCTCCTACGAGCAGTACTTC.

V usage is TRBV12-3 or TRBV12-4 and J usage is TRBJ2-1; the D gene could be TRBD1 or TRBD2 (5 bases each). The V gene lost 3 bases and the J gene lost 6 bases, with 15 bases spanning the gap. The CDR3 runs 15 residues. The CDR3 reads CASSFMGESANEQFF. As DNA, the CDR3 is TGTGCCAGCAGTTTTATGGGGGAGAGCGCCAATGAGCAGTTCTTC.

The sample holds many counts of this clonotype. This chain joins TRBV7-2 and TRBJ2-3, with a tentative D call TRBD2 (5 bases). Germline CDR1 is SGHTA and CDR2 is FQGNSA. This CDR3 has 17 amino acids. V was clipped by 3 bases and J by 4 bases, with 20 bases between them. This chain's CDR3 is CASSLGSWTGYADTQYF. Here the CDR3 DNA reads TGTGCCAGCAGCTTGGGCTCCTGGACGGGGTACGCAGATACGCAGTATTTT.

This clonotype was detected only a few times. V usage is TRBV28 and J usage is TRBJ1-2; D unclear. The CDR3 covers 11 residues. Germline CDR1 reads MDHEN; CDR2 reads SYDVKM. V was shortened by 10 bases and J by 8 bases, with 14 bases between the two germline ends. The CDR3 region is CATSRANGYTF. CDR3 nucleotide sequence: TGTGCCACCTCCCGGGCTAACGGCTACACCTTC.

This clonotype was seen repeatedly, ten times or more. This sequence joins TRBV14 and TRBJ2-1; weak D call: TRBD2 (6 bases). The CDR3 runs to 17 residues. The V end was cut by 10 bases, the J end by 7 bases, with 29 bases between. Per germline, CDR1 SGHDN and CDR2 FVKESK. The CDR3 spells CATSPWTMAQPRNEQFF. CDR3 DNA sequence: TGTGCCACCTCACCTTGGACTATGGCCCAGCCCCGTAATGAGCAGTTCTTC.